The T cell receptor (beta chain) described here comes from a study of patients and donors after allogeneic stem cell transplantation. This CDR3 contains 16 residues. Germline V gene data show CDR1 as SGHTA and CDR2 as FQGNSA. The ends lost 0 bases at V and 6 bases at J; junction bases unmatched: 9. Each CDR3 protein gets one entry after TCRdb re-called the RT-PCR reads with MiXCR. This sample has about 110,000 distinct CDR3 sequences, with around 38% found just once. The specimen sequenced was blood, either unsorted or a sorted T cell fraction (not recorded which). The rearrangement links TRBV7-2 to TRBJ2-5; TRBD1 agrees at 8 bases. This TCR was recovered from a human donor who was either an allogeneic HSCT recipient or a stem cell or donor lymphocyte infusion donor (not recorded which). It is not recorded whose cells these are; they may come from a transplant donor. The CDR3 here is CASSLAQTDRVKTQYF. CDR3 DNA sequence: TGTGCCAGCAGCTTAGCCCAAACGGACAGGGTGAAGACCCAGTACTTC.